The rows below give T cell receptor beta chains drawn from one sample of a study of shared clonotypes between healthy human individuals. Produced via immunoSEQ multiplex PCR; TCRdb's table is partial and in-frame only. The sample lists over a million clones, roughly 98.5% occurring once. Source material: naive CD4+ T cells sorted from blood. These receptors were collected from a man aged 30 to 45 in good health. Both conserved end residues are part of each CDR3. D genes are given only for firm matches. Clone size is given for some rows only: seen once, a few or many times, or a class if the clone is expanded.

d_gene: .; v_gene: TRBV28; abundance: .; j_gene: TRBJ2-7; CDR3aa: CASTRLRGVYEQYF; CDR3nt: TGTGCCAGCACCCGATTAAGGGGGGTCTACGAGCAGTACTTC
d_gene: .; v_gene: TRBV6-5; abundance: .; j_gene: TRBJ2-5; CDR3aa: CASIHQGETQYF; CDR3nt: TGTGCCAGCATCCACCAGGGGGAGACCCAGTACTTC
d_gene: TRBD1; v_gene: TRBV9; abundance: .; j_gene: TRBJ2-5; CDR3aa: CASSETGGETQYF; CDR3nt: TGTGCCAGCAGCGAGACAGGGGGGGAGACCCAGTACTTC
d_gene: .; v_gene: TRBV10-1; abundance: .; j_gene: TRBJ2-5; CDR3aa: CASSESAGRKETQYF; CDR3nt: TGCGCCAGCAGTGAGTCAGCAGGGAGAAAAGAGACCCAGTACTTC
d_gene: TRBD2; v_gene: TRBV7-6; abundance: .; j_gene: TRBJ2-3; CDR3aa: CASSPWGASGSRTDTQYF; CDR3nt: TGTGCCAGCAGCCCTTGGGGGGCTAGCGGGAGTCGCACAGATACGCAGTATTTT
d_gene: TRBD1; v_gene: TRBV13; abundance: .; j_gene: TRBJ2-1; CDR3aa: CASSLAGTGDNEQFF; CDR3nt: TGTGCCAGCAGCTTAGCCGGGACAGGGGACAATGAGCAGTTCTTC
d_gene: TRBD2; v_gene: TRBV7-9; abundance: .; j_gene: TRBJ2-1; CDR3aa: CASSLSGGADEQFF; CDR3nt: TGTGCCAGCAGCTTAAGCGGGGGAGCCGATGAGCAGTTCTTC
d_gene: .; v_gene: TRBV19; abundance: .; j_gene: TRBJ1-5; CDR3aa: CASSIAGHSNQPQHF; CDR3nt: TGTGCCAGTAGTATAGCAGGGCATAGCAATCAGCCCCAGCATTTT
d_gene: .; v_gene: TRBV7-2; abundance: .; j_gene: TRBJ2-1; CDR3aa: CASNHFSRVGGREQFF; CDR3nt: TGTGCCAGCAACCACTTTTCCCGGGTGGGTGGCCGTGAGCAGTTCTTC
d_gene: .; v_gene: TRBV20-1; abundance: .; j_gene: TRBJ1-1; CDR3aa: CSGRGATEAFF; CDR3nt: TGCAGTGGGAGGGGGGCCACTGAAGCTTTCTTT
d_gene: TRBD1; v_gene: TRBV14; abundance: .; j_gene: TRBJ2-6; CDR3aa: CASSQWWDRTSGANVLTF; CDR3nt: TGTGCCAGCAGCCAGTGGTGGGACAGAACCTCTGGGGCCAACGTCCTGACTTTC
d_gene: TRBD1; v_gene: TRBV28; abundance: .; j_gene: TRBJ2-7; CDR3aa: CASGWTGFYEQYF; CDR3nt: TGTGCCAGCGGGTGGACAGGGTTCTACGAGCAGTACTTC
d_gene: TRBD1; v_gene: TRBV9; abundance: .; j_gene: TRBJ2-5; CDR3aa: CASSAGQGETQYF; CDR3nt: TGTGCCAGCAGCGCCGGACAGGGTGAGACCCAGTACTTC
d_gene: TRBD1; v_gene: TRBV7-3; abundance: .; j_gene: TRBJ1-2; CDR3aa: CASSRDSFYGYTF; CDR3nt: TGTGCCAGCAGCCGGGACAGTTTCTATGGCTACACCTTC
d_gene: .; v_gene: TRBV6-6; abundance: .; j_gene: TRBJ2-7; CDR3aa: CASSYSFGFEQYF; CDR3nt: TGTGCCAGCAGTTACTCCTTTGGGTTCGAGCAGTACTTC
d_gene: .; v_gene: TRBV7-9; abundance: once; j_gene: TRBJ1-5; CDR3aa: CASSRSTGTASNQPQHF; CDR3nt: TGTGCCAGCAGCCGATCCACGGGGACGGCTAGCAATCAGCCCCAGCATTTT
d_gene: .; v_gene: TRBV5-1; abundance: .; j_gene: TRBJ2-1; CDR3aa: CASSSGRAREQFF; CDR3nt: TGCGCCAGCAGCTCAGGACGCGCCCGTGAGCAGTTCTTC
d_gene: .; v_gene: TRBV29-1; abundance: .; j_gene: TRBJ1-1; CDR3aa: CSATQTVFEAFF; CDR3nt: TGCAGCGCAACTCAGACTGTTTTCGAAGCTTTCTTT
d_gene: TRBD2; v_gene: TRBV5-1; abundance: .; j_gene: TRBJ2-3; CDR3aa: CASSLVASGSDTQYF; CDR3nt: TGCGCCAGCAGCTTGGTGGCTAGCGGGAGTGATACGCAGTATTTT
d_gene: .; v_gene: TRBV10-1; abundance: once; j_gene: TRBJ2-1; CDR3aa: CASSETRTPQGSEQFF; CDR3nt: TGCGCCAGCAGTGAGACGCGGACCCCGCAAGGAAGCGAGCAGTTCTTC
d_gene: .; v_gene: TRBV2; abundance: .; j_gene: TRBJ2-1; CDR3aa: CASSPSVYNEQFF; CDR3nt: TGTGCCAGCAGCCCCTCGGTTTACAATGAGCAGTTCTTC
d_gene: .; v_gene: TRBV30; abundance: .; j_gene: TRBJ1-5; CDR3aa: CAWTGQHNQPQHF; CDR3nt: TGTGCCTGGACAGGGCAACACAATCAGCCCCAGCATTTT
d_gene: TRBD1; v_gene: TRBV25-1; abundance: .; j_gene: TRBJ1-4; CDR3aa: CASSESRGPEKLFF; CDR3nt: TGTGCCAGCAGTGAATCGAGGGGGCCTGAAAAACTGTTTTTT
d_gene: .; v_gene: TRBV4-2; abundance: .; j_gene: TRBJ1-2; CDR3aa: CASSLAPTGSYGYTF; CDR3nt: TGTGCCAGCAGCTTAGCCCCTACAGGATCCTATGGCTACACCTTC
d_gene: .; v_gene: TRBV6-6; abundance: .; j_gene: TRBJ2-3; CDR3aa: CASRRQADTQYF; CDR3nt: TGTGCCAGCAGAAGACAGGCAGATACGCAGTATTTT
d_gene: TRBD2; v_gene: TRBV7-7; abundance: .; j_gene: TRBJ2-1; CDR3aa: CASSSRDVRAGYNEQFF; CDR3nt: TGTGCCAGCAGCTCGAGGGACGTACGAGCGGGGTACAATGAGCAGTTCTTC
d_gene: .; v_gene: TRBV9; abundance: .; j_gene: TRBJ2-7; CDR3aa: CASSALGVTDEQYF; CDR3nt: TGTGCCAGCAGCGCCCTCGGAGTGACGGACGAGCAGTACTTC
d_gene: TRBD1; v_gene: TRBV2; abundance: .; j_gene: TRBJ2-3; CDR3aa: CATRRDRGQDTQYF; CDR3nt: TGTGCCACTCGCCGGGACAGGGGACAAGATACGCAGTATTTT
d_gene: .; v_gene: TRBV2; abundance: .; j_gene: TRBJ2-7; CDR3aa: CASSTNPGLGYEQYF; CDR3nt: TGTGCCAGCAGTACCAACCCGGGACTGGGCTACGAGCAGTACTTC
d_gene: .; v_gene: TRBV2; abundance: .; j_gene: TRBJ1-5; CDR3aa: CASSFTRGQPQHF; CDR3nt: TGTGCCAGCAGTTTTACCCGAGGGCAGCCCCAGCATTTT
d_gene: TRBD1; v_gene: TRBV30; abundance: .; j_gene: TRBJ2-7; CDR3aa: CAWSTDNRDRSWYEPYF; CDR3nt: TGTGCCTGGAGTACAGACAACCGGGACAGATCCTGGTACGAACCTTACTTC
d_gene: TRBD1; v_gene: TRBV29-1; abundance: once; j_gene: TRBJ2-7; CDR3aa: CSVLGQGYYEQYF; CDR3nt: TGCAGCGTTCTGGGACAGGGTTACTACGAGCAGTACTTC
d_gene: .; v_gene: TRBV5-5; abundance: .; j_gene: TRBJ2-4; CDR3aa: CASSLGAAFLAKNIQYF; CDR3nt: TGTGCCAGCAGCTTGGGGGCAGCGTTCTTAGCCAAAAACATTCAGTACTTC
d_gene: .; v_gene: TRBV30; abundance: once; j_gene: TRBJ2-1; CDR3aa: CAWSVLVALEEQFF; CDR3nt: TGTGCCTGGAGTGTACTAGTCGCGCTTGAGGAGCAGTTCTTC
d_gene: .; v_gene: TRBV7-8; abundance: .; j_gene: TRBJ2-1; CDR3aa: CASSLELAYNEQFF; CDR3nt: TGTGCCAGCAGCTTAGAACTCGCCTACAATGAGCAGTTCTTC
d_gene: .; v_gene: TRBV9; abundance: .; j_gene: TRBJ2-7; CDR3aa: CASSESPFYEQYF; CDR3nt: TGTGCCAGCAGCGAATCACCTTTCTACGAGCAGTACTTC
d_gene: .; v_gene: TRBV5-1; abundance: .; j_gene: TRBJ1-3; CDR3aa: CASSLQTSGNTIYF; CDR3nt: TGCGCCAGCAGCTTACAGACCTCTGGAAACACCATATATTTT
d_gene: TRBD1; v_gene: TRBV19; abundance: .; j_gene: TRBJ2-3; CDR3aa: CASSRIQGAGTDTQYF; CDR3nt: TGTGCCAGTAGTAGGATACAGGGGGCCGGCACAGATACGCAGTATTTT
d_gene: TRBD1; v_gene: TRBV7-2; abundance: .; j_gene: TRBJ1-4; CDR3aa: CASSLPTGANEKLFF; CDR3nt: TGTGCCAGCAGCTTACCGACAGGGGCTAATGAAAAACTGTTTTTT
d_gene: TRBD1; v_gene: TRBV29-1; abundance: .; j_gene: TRBJ2-1; CDR3aa: CSDRTGTGYEQFF; CDR3nt: TGCAGCGATCGAACCGGGACAGGGTATGAGCAGTTCTTC
d_gene: TRBD2; v_gene: TRBV7-2; abundance: .; j_gene: TRBJ2-7; CDR3aa: CASSLGLAYYEQYF; CDR3nt: TGTGCCAGCAGCTTGGGACTAGCCTACTACGAGCAGTACTTC